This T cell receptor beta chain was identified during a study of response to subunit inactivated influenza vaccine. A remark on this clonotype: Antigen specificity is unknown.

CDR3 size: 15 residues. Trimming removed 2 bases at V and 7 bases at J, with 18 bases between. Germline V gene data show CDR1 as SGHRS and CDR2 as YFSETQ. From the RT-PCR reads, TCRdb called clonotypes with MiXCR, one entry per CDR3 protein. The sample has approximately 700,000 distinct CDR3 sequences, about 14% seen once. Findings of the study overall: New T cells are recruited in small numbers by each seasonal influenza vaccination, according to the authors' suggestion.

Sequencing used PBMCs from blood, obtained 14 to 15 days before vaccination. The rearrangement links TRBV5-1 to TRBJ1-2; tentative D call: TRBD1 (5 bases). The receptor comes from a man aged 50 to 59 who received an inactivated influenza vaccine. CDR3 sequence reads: CASSFDSGRSGGYTF. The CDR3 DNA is TGCGCCAGCAGCTTTGACAGTGGTCGAAGTGGTGGCTACACCTTC. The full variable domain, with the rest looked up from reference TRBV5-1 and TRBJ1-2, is KAGVTQTPRYLIKTRGQQVTLSCSPISGHRSVSWYQQTPGQGLQFLFEYFSETQRNKGNFPGRFSGRQFSNSRSEMNVSTLELGDSALYLCASSFDSGRSGGYTFGSGTRLTVV.